This T cell receptor (beta chain) was captured by sequencing in a study of cytomegalovirus exposure and HLA in healthy donors. CDR1 and CDR2 from the germline V gene are SGDLS and YYNGEE. V was trimmed by 3 bases and J by 2 bases, leaving 12 bases between them. This CDR3 has 15 residues. This clone was recorded once. Its specificity is unknown. Study findings and constraints: The authors enumerated 150 to 200 TCR beta chains as linked to cytomegalovirus. The number of N-insertions in an Asian-associated ancestry cluster was reportedly below the 666-donor mean in a later analysis.

PCR amplification relied on 60 Vbeta primers (plus 13 Jbeta primers). Clones were read by immunoSEQ multiplex PCR, and TCRdb kept only the in-frame ones, dropping some. The table lists some 160,000 clones, 81% of them singletons. This sequence joins TRBV9 and TRBJ2-1; D might be TRBD2 (5 bases). This receptor was identified in a man between 45 and 60 years old in good health and CMV-seropositive. Source material: PBMCs. The CDR3 DNA sequence: TGTGCCAGCAGCGCCCGGGAACTCACCTACAATGAGCAGTTCTTC. Protein sequence: CASSARELTYNEQFF.